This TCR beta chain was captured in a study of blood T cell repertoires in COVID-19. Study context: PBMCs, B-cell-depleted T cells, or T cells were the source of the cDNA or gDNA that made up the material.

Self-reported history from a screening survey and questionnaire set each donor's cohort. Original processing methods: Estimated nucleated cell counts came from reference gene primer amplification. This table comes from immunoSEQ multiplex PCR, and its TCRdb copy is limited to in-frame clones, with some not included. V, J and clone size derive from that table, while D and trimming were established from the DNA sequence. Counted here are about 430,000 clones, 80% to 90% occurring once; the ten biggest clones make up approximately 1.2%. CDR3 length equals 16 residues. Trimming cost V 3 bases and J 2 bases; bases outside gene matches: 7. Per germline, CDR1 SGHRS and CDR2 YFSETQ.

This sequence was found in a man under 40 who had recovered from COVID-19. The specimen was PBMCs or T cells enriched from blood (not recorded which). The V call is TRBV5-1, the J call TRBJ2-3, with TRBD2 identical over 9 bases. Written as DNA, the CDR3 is TGCGCCAGCAGCTCGACTAGCGGAATAACCACAGATACGCAGTATTTT. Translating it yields CASSSTSGITTDTQYF.